This T cell receptor (beta chain) was sequenced in a study of T cells in Graves' hyperthyroidism and ophthalmopathy. The study's findings and limits: The model's output predicted ophthalmopathy at a median of roughly 6.9 months prior to onset. In blood, most of the thyroid clonotypes expanded above 0.001 were also present.

This clonotype has ten or more counts. Its cognate antigen is unknown. Amplified TCR beta CDR3 regions derived from RNA transcripts. Using the HTBI primer set, a first-round RT-PCR was run on the TCR CDR3. TCRdb reprocessed the multiplex PCR reads with MiXCR, giving one entry per CDR3 protein. The sample carries around 200,000 distinct CDR3 sequences, around 20% recorded once. Sequences were obtained from blood. The TCR comes from a man aged 40-55 years with Graves' hyperthyroidism.

DNA of the CDR3: TGTGCCAGCAGTTACGAAGCGGGGGTAAGCACAGATACGCAGTATTTT. This translates into CASSYEAGVSTDTQYF. V usage is TRBV6-2 or TRBV6-3 and J usage is TRBJ2-3; 8 bases map to TRBD2. The germline V gene encodes CDR1 MNHEY and CDR2 SVGEGT. V was pared by 2 bases and J by 0 bases, with 4 bases of the junction left unmatched. The CDR3 length is 16 residues.